A selection of T cell receptor beta chains follows, all from one sample in a study of T cell responses to AZD1222 COVID-19 vaccine. Assay used: immunoSEQ multiplex PCR; TCRdb lists only in-frame clones, some missing. The data contain about 53,000 clones, less than 85% of them singletons. The sequencing used peripheral blood, collected on day 0 of AZD1222 vaccination. The receptors come from an adult in good health. Each CDR3 is given with its conserved first and last residue. The D gene is left open where the match is weak. Size is stated for part of the rows, as once, few or many counts, or as a class when the clone is expanded.

j_call: TRBJ2-1; clone_size: -; d_call: -; v_call: TRBV25-1; cdr3_nt: TGTGCCAGCAGTGAATCTACTCGGGAGCAGTTCTTC; cdr3_aa: CASSESTREQFF
j_call: TRBJ2-5; clone_size: -; d_call: -; v_call: TRBV3-1/TRBV3-2; cdr3_nt: TGTGCCAGCAGCCAAGGGGCGACCCAGTACTTC; cdr3_aa: CASSQGATQYF
j_call: TRBJ2-7; clone_size: once; d_call: -; v_call: TRBV30; cdr3_nt: TGTGCCTGGAAACGGGGGCAGACTCTCTCCTACGAGCAGTACTTC; cdr3_aa: CAWKRGQTLSYEQYF
j_call: TRBJ1-1; clone_size: -; d_call: -; v_call: TRBV11-2; cdr3_nt: TGTGCCAGCAGCCCTGGCGCGGGCAGCGACTACGTGGGAGCTTTCTTT; cdr3_aa: CASSPGAGSDYVGAFF
j_call: TRBJ2-1; clone_size: -; d_call: TRBD2; v_call: TRBV25-1; cdr3_nt: TGTGCCAGCCTGACTAGCGGGCCCTACAATGAGCAGTTCTTC; cdr3_aa: CASLTSGPYNEQFF
j_call: TRBJ2-2; clone_size: -; d_call: TRBD2; v_call: TRBV5-4; cdr3_nt: TGTGCCAGCAGCCAGGGACTAGCGGGAGGTCACACCGGGGAGCTGTTTTTT; cdr3_aa: CASSQGLAGGHTGELFF
j_call: TRBJ1-4; clone_size: once; d_call: -; v_call: TRBV28; cdr3_nt: TGTGCCAGCAGTTCGGGACTATCGGGTGAAAAACTGTTTTTT; cdr3_aa: CASSSGLSGEKLFF
j_call: TRBJ1-1; clone_size: -; d_call: -; v_call: TRBV5-1; cdr3_nt: TGCGCCAGCAGCTTGGTGAACCCGAACACTGAAGCTTTCTTT; cdr3_aa: CASSLVNPNTEAFF
j_call: TRBJ2-1; clone_size: -; d_call: -; v_call: TRBV10-3; cdr3_nt: TGTGCCATCAGTGAGTCGCTCGGAGGGGGCAATGAGCAGTTCTTC; cdr3_aa: CAISESLGGGNEQFF
j_call: TRBJ2-7; clone_size: once; d_call: -; v_call: TRBV5-1; cdr3_nt: TGCGCCAGCAGCAACCGGGCTGATCCCTACGAGCAGTACTTC; cdr3_aa: CASSNRADPYEQYF
j_call: TRBJ2-7; clone_size: -; d_call: TRBD1; v_call: TRBV27; cdr3_nt: TGTGCCAGCAGTTCCCCCCCTGTTGAGGGGGCGAACGAGCAGTACTTC; cdr3_aa: CASSSPPVEGANEQYF
j_call: TRBJ2-3; clone_size: -; d_call: TRBD2; v_call: TRBV2; cdr3_nt: TGTGCCAGCAGAAGACTAGCGGAGAACACAGATACGCAGTATTTT; cdr3_aa: CASRRLAENTDTQYF
j_call: TRBJ2-2; clone_size: -; d_call: TRBD2; v_call: TRBV19; cdr3_nt: TGTGCCAGTAGTATGAGATCGCTAGCGGGAGGGATTGGGGAGCTGTTTTTT; cdr3_aa: CASSMRSLAGGIGELFF
j_call: TRBJ2-7; clone_size: -; d_call: -; v_call: TRBV5-4; cdr3_nt: TGTGCCAGCAGCTCAGCAGGGAATTCCTACGAGCAGTACTTC; cdr3_aa: CASSSAGNSYEQYF
j_call: TRBJ2-7; clone_size: -; d_call: -; v_call: TRBV9; cdr3_nt: TGTGCCAGCAGCGTAGCGCCAAGCCCAGACTACGAGCAGTACTTC; cdr3_aa: CASSVAPSPDYEQYF
j_call: TRBJ1-5; clone_size: -; d_call: -; v_call: TRBV30; cdr3_nt: TGTGCCTGGAGTGTACCCTTATCCGGGACACTGCCCCAGCATTTT; cdr3_aa: CAWSVPLSGTLPQHF
j_call: TRBJ2-1; clone_size: -; d_call: -; v_call: TRBV5-1; cdr3_nt: TGCGCCAGCAGCCCGACAGGGACTAAGCAGTTCTTC; cdr3_aa: CASSPTGTKQFF
j_call: TRBJ2-7; clone_size: -; d_call: -; v_call: TRBV6-5; cdr3_nt: TGTGCCAGCAGTTACCAGGGCTCCGAGCAGTACTTC; cdr3_aa: CASSYQGSEQYF
j_call: TRBJ1-1; clone_size: -; d_call: -; v_call: TRBV14; cdr3_nt: TGTGCCAGCAGCCAAGCTGGGGAAGCTTTCTTT; cdr3_aa: CASSQAGEAFF
j_call: TRBJ1-5; clone_size: -; d_call: -; v_call: TRBV19; cdr3_nt: TGTGCCAGTAGCCCCGGCGGGTTTGGCAATCAGCCCCAGCATTTT; cdr3_aa: CASSPGGFGNQPQHF
j_call: TRBJ1-1; clone_size: -; d_call: TRBD1; v_call: TRBV29-1; cdr3_nt: TGCAGCGTGAAGGGACAGGGGTATACTGAAGCTTTCTTT; cdr3_aa: CSVKGQGYTEAFF
j_call: TRBJ2-7; clone_size: -; d_call: TRBD2; v_call: TRBV5-1; cdr3_nt: TGCGCCAGCAGCCCGGGGGGGGATGCCCACGAGCAGTACTTC; cdr3_aa: CASSPGGDAHEQYF
j_call: TRBJ2-7; clone_size: -; d_call: -; v_call: TRBV6-5; cdr3_nt: TGTGCCAGCAGTTTAGGATCCTACGAGCAGTACTTC; cdr3_aa: CASSLGSYEQYF
j_call: TRBJ2-2; clone_size: -; d_call: TRBD1; v_call: TRBV11-3; cdr3_nt: TGTGCCAGCAGCTTGGGACAGACGAACACCGGGGAGCTGTTTTTT; cdr3_aa: CASSLGQTNTGELFF
j_call: TRBJ2-7; clone_size: -; d_call: -; v_call: TRBV5-8; cdr3_nt: TGTGCCAGCAGCTTGGTTCCGTTCAGGGCAGGGACTTCGGCCGAGCAGTACTTC; cdr3_aa: CASSLVPFRAGTSAEQYF
j_call: TRBJ1-1; clone_size: -; d_call: -; v_call: TRBV5-8; cdr3_nt: TGTGCCAGCAGCTTGTTAGGGGAGTCTCTGGACACTGAAGCTTTCTTT; cdr3_aa: CASSLLGESLDTEAFF
j_call: TRBJ1-1; clone_size: -; d_call: -; v_call: TRBV19; cdr3_nt: TGTGCCAGTTCCGGGATCGGCGACACTGAAGCTTTCTTT; cdr3_aa: CASSGIGDTEAFF
j_call: TRBJ2-7; clone_size: -; d_call: -; v_call: TRBV6-5; cdr3_nt: TGTGCCAGCAGTTCACCTGTGGGGGGCGAGCAGTACTTC; cdr3_aa: CASSSPVGGEQYF
j_call: TRBJ2-5; clone_size: -; d_call: -; v_call: TRBV20-1; cdr3_nt: TGCAGTGCCCAGGACCAAGAGACCCAGTACTTC; cdr3_aa: CSAQDQETQYF
j_call: TRBJ2-1; clone_size: -; d_call: -; v_call: TRBV9; cdr3_nt: TGTGCCAGCAGCGTAGGGCAGAAAGACAATGAGCAGTTCTTC; cdr3_aa: CASSVGQKDNEQFF
j_call: TRBJ2-5; clone_size: -; d_call: -; v_call: TRBV19; cdr3_nt: TGTGCCAGTAGTATTGGGCCTATCCAAGAGACCCAGTACTTC; cdr3_aa: CASSIGPIQETQYF